What follows are 12 T cell receptor beta chains derived from one specimen sequenced in a study of naive and memory T cell subsets. Study-level results: Possibly reflecting memory cells re-expressing CD45RA, a few larger clonotypes occurred in naive repertoires, especially CD8.

Both TRBC1 and TRBC2 were covered by a beta constant-region primer of two equimolar oligonucleotides. The ligated cDNA underwent four PCR rounds using SP2 and nested alpha and beta constant-region primers. TCRdb reprocessed the UMI-ligation and nested PCR reads via MiXCR and lists one record per CDR3 protein. The sample has around 140,000 distinct CDR3 sequences, approximately 20% seen once. Which antigens these TCRs recognize remains unknown. Sequences were obtained from naive CD8+ T cells from blood. Source of these receptors: a human donor in good health.

The table lists this clonotype with a few counts. The chain has TRBV4-1 and TRBJ1-1; D ambiguous. The CDR3 length is 14 residues. The ends were cut back, 1 base at V and 7 bases at J, with 13 bases in the middle. CDR1 is MGHRA and CDR2 is YSYEKL in the germline V gene. Here the CDR3 DNA reads TGCGCCAGCAGCCAAGCCCTAGCGGCCTTTGAAGCTTTCTTT. Residues: CASSQALAAFEAFF.

In this sample, this clonotype turned up a few times. CDR3 sequence: CASKTPGEDEQFF. Here the CDR3 DNA reads TGTGCCAGCAAGACCCCTGGTGAGGATGAGCAGTTCTTC. This chain uses TRBV7-9 with TRBJ2-1; D unresolved. V lost 7 bases and J lost 8, with 15 bases in between. Germline V CDR1 and CDR2: SEHNR, FQNEAQ (reference sequence). This CDR3 has 13 residues.

The chain has TRBV14 and TRBJ2-7; 12 nucleotides match TRBD2. J was trimmed by 1 base and V by 4 bases; bases with no gene match: 2. CDR3 length equals 15 residues. The germline CDR1 and CDR2 sequences are SGHDN and FVKESK. The CDR3 DNA is TGTGCCAGCAGCCTCCTAGCGGGAGGGTCCTACGAGCAGTACTTC. Protein product: CASSLLAGGSYEQYF. The variable domain in full, completed from reference TRBV14 and TRBJ2-7, reads EAGVTQFPSHSVIEKGQTVTLRCDPISGHDNLYWYRRVMGKEIKFLLHFVKESKQDESGMPNNRFLAERTGGTYSTLKVQPAELEDSGVYFCASSLLAGGSYEQYFGPGTRLTVT.

This clonotype was detected only a few times. The chain joins TRBV28 to TRBJ1-5; the match to TRBD1 covers 11 bases. V was pared by 5 bases and J by 3 bases, with 12 bases of the junction left unmatched. The germline gives CDR1 MDHEN, CDR2 SYDVKM. CDR3 length: 18 residues. The CDR3 DNA sequence: TGTGCCAGCAGTAAAAGGTGGTGGGGACAGGGGGACAATCAGCCCCAGCATTTT. Its translation is CASSKRWWGQGDNQPQHF.

This clonotype was detected only a few times. CDR3 DNA sequence: TGTGCCAGCAGCAGAATCGGAGTTGATGGCTACACCTTC. It specifies CASSRIGVDGYTF. V is TRBV12-3 or TRBV12-4 and J is TRBJ1-2; no reliable D call. V was shortened by 6 bases and J by 6 bases, with 14 bases between the two germline ends. The CDR3 runs to 13 residues.

This clonotype was detected a few times. The chain's CDR3 is CASSFVAEETQYF. DNA for the CDR3: TGTGCCAGCAGTTTTGTGGCGGAAGAGACCCAGTACTTC. This chain joins TRBV12-3 or TRBV12-4 and TRBJ2-5; D gene uncertain. The V end was cut by 3 bases, the J end by 3 bases, with 8 bases between. This CDR3 has 13 residues.

The chain links TRBV14 to TRBJ2-7; D not certain. The germline V gene encodes CDR1 SGHDN and CDR2 FVKESK. Trimming removed 0 bases from V and 3 bases from J, with 6 bases in between. The CDR3 has 13 amino acids. Written as DNA, the CDR3 is TGTGCCAGCAGCCAAGAGAGCAGCTACGAGCAGTACTTC. It specifies CASSQESSYEQYF.

The table lists this clonotype with a few counts. The chain carries TRBV28 and TRBJ2-7; tentative D call: TRBD1 (7 bases). The germline gives CDR1 MDHEN, CDR2 SYDVKM. Trimming cost V 6 bases and J 5 bases, with 23 bases left between them. CDR3 length equals 16 residues. For the CDR3, the DNA is TGTGCCAGCAGAGTTCGGGCGGGACAGCCCTTGAACGAGCAGTACTTC. As protein: CASRVRAGQPLNEQYF.

The J gene is TRBJ1-2, the V gene TRBV6-5; D not resolved. Trimming stripped 2 bases from V and 5 bases from J, with 15 bases between. Per the germline V gene, CDR1 is MNHEY and CDR2 is SVGAGI. CDR3 size: 15 residues. Written as DNA, the CDR3 is TGTGCCAGCAGTTACGGACCCTTGGCAAAATATGGCTACACCTTC. Translated: CASSYGPLAKYGYTF.

CDR3 sequence: CASSLIGNDEQFF. Written as DNA, the CDR3 is TGCGCCAGCAGCTTAATAGGGAACGATGAGCAGTTCTTC. The chain links TRBV5-1 to TRBJ2-1; D remains ambiguous. The germline V gene has CDR1 SGHRS and CDR2 YFSETQ. This CDR3 contains 13 residues. Trimming shortened V by 2 bases and J by 8 bases, and 11 bases separated the two germline ends.

In this sample, this clonotype turned up a few times. This chain joins TRBV29-1 and TRBJ1-1; D uncertain. Trimming removed 7 bases at V and 3 bases at J, with 6 bases between. Germline CDR1 and CDR2: SQVTM and ANQGSEA. The CDR3 contains 10 residues. The CDR3 DNA sequence: TGCAGCGCGAAGGACACTGAAGCTTTCTTT. Translated: CSAKDTEAFF.

The gene calls are TRBV6-5 and TRBJ2-7; D is unresolved. From germline, CDR1 is MNHEY and CDR2 SVGAGI. The germline V and J ends were trimmed by 0 bases and 4 bases, with 7 bases remaining between them. This CDR3 is 13 amino acids long. This chain's CDR3 is CASSYSGPYEQYF. The CDR3 region has the DNA TGTGCCAGCAGTTACTCCGGACCGTACGAGCAGTACTTC.